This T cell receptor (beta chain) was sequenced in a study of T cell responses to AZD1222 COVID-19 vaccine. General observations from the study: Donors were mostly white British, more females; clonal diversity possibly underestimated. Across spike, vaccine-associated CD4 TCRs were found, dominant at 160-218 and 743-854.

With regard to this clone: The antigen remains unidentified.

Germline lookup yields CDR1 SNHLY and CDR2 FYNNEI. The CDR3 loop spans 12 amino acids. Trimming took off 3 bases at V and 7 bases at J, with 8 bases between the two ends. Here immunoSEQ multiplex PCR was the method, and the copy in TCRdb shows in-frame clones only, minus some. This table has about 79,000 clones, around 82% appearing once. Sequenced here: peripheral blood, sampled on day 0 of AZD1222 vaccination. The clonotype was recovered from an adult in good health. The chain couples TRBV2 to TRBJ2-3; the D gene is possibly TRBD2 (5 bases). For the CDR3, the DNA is TGTGCCAGCAGTGACGGCGGGTATACGCAGTATTTT. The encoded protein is CASSDGGYTQYF. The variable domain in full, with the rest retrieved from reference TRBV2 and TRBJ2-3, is EPEVTQTPSHQVTQMGQEVILRCVPISNHLYFYWYRQILGQKVEFLVSFYNNEISEKSEIFDDQFSVERPDGSNFTLKIRSTKLEDSAMYFCASSDGGYTQYFGPGTRLTVL.